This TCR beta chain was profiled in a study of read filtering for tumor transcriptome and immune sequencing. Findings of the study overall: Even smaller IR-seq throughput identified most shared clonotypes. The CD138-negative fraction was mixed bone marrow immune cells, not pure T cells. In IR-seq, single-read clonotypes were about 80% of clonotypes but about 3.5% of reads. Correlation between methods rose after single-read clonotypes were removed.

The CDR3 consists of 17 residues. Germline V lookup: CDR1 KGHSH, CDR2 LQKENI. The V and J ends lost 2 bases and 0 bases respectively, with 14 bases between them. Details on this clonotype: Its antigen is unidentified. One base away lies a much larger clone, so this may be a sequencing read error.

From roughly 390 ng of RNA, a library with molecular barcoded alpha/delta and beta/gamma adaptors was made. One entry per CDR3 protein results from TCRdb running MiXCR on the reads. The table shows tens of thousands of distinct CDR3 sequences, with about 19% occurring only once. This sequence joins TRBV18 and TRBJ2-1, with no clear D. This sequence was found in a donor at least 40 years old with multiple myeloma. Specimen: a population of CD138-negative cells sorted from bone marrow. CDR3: CASSPNPLGTSYNEQFF. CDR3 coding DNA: TGTGCCAGCTCACCAAATCCCCTCGGAACCTCCTACAATGAGCAGTTCTTC.